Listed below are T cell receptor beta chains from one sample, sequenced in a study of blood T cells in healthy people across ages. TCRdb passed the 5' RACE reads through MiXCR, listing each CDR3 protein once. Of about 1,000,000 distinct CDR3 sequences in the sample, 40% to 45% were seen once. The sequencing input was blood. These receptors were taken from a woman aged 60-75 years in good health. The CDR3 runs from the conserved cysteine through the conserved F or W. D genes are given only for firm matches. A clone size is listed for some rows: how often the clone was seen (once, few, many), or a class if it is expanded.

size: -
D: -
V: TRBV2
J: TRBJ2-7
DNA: TGTGCCAGCAGTGAAAGGCAGGGACGGGACGAGCAGTACTTC
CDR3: CASSERQGRDEQYF

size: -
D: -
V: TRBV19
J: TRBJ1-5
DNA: TGTGCCAGTAGTTTCAGGGTTAGCAATCAGCCCCAGCATTTT
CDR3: CASSFRVSNQPQHF

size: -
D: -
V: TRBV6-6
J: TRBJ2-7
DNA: TGTGCCAGCAGTATTGCGGGACAGAACTACGAGCAGTACTTC
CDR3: CASSIAGQNYEQYF

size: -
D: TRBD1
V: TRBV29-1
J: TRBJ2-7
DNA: TGCAGCGTTGCGGGACAGGGGGCCTACGAGCAGTACTTC
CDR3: CSVAGQGAYEQYF

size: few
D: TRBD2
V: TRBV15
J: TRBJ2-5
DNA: TGTGCCACCAGCAGAGATGGGCTAGCGGGAGTGCCAGGCCTTCAAGAGACCCAGTACTTC
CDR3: CATSRDGLAGVPGLQETQYF

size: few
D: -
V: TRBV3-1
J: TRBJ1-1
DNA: TGTGCCAGCAGCCCGACAGGTGGGGTAATGAGGACTGAAGCTTTCTTT
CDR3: CASSPTGGVMRTEAFF

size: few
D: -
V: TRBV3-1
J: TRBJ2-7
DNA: TGTGCCAGCAGCCACCTGACAACCCCCTACGAGCAGTACTTC
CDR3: CASSHLTTPYEQYF

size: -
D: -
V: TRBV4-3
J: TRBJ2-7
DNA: TGCGCCAGCAGCCAAGGGAGGGGGCGCGACGAGCAGTACTTC
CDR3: CASSQGRGRDEQYF

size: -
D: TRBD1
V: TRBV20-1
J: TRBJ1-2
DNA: TGCAGCGCCCCCGGGACAGGGACTAACTATGGCTACACCTTC
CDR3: CSAPGTGTNYGYTF

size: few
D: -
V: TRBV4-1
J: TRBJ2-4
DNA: TGCGCCAGCAGCCAAAGCACCAGGGGTAACATTCAGTACTTC
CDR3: CASSQSTRGNIQYF

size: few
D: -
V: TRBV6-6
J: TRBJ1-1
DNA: TGTGCCAGCAGGCGTGGACAGTTGAACACTGAAGCTTTCTTT
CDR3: CASRRGQLNTEAFF

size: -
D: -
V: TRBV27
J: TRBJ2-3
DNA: TGTGCCAGCAGACTGGGACCGACAATCACAGATACGCAGTATTTT
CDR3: CASRLGPTITDTQYF

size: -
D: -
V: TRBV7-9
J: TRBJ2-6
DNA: TGTGCCAGCAGCTTTTTGGGGACTCCGGTCTCTGGGGCCAACGTCCTGACTTTC
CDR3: CASSFLGTPVSGANVLTF

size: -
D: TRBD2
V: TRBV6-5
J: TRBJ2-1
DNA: TGTGCCAGCAGTTACCCGGGACTAAGCAATGAGCAGTTCTTC
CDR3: CASSYPGLSNEQFF

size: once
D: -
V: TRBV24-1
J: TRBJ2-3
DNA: TGTGCCACCAGTGACCCAGGGAGACCAGATATGCAGTATTTT
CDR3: CATSDPGRPDMQYF

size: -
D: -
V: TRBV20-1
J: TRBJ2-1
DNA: TGCAGTGCGAAGGAAGTTGGGGCCCACAATGAGCAGTTCTTC
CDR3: CSAKEVGAHNEQFF